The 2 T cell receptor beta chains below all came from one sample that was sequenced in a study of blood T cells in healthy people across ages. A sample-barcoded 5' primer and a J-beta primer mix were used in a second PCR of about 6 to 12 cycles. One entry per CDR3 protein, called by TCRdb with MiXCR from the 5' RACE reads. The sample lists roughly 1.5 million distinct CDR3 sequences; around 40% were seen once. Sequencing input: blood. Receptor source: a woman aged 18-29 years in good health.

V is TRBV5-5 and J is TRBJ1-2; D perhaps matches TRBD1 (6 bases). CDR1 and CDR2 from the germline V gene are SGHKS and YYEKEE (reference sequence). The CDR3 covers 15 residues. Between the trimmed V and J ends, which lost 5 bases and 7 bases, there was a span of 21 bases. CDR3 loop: CASSPPGHRGGGYTF. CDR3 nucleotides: TGTGCCAGCAGTCCCCCGGGACACCGTGGGGGTGGCTACACCTTC.

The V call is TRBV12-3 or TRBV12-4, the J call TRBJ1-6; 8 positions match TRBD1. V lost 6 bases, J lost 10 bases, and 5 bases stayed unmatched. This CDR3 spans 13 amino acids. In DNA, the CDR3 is TGTGCCAGCAGGGACAGGGAACAATCACCCCTCCACTTT. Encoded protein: CASRDREQSPLHF.